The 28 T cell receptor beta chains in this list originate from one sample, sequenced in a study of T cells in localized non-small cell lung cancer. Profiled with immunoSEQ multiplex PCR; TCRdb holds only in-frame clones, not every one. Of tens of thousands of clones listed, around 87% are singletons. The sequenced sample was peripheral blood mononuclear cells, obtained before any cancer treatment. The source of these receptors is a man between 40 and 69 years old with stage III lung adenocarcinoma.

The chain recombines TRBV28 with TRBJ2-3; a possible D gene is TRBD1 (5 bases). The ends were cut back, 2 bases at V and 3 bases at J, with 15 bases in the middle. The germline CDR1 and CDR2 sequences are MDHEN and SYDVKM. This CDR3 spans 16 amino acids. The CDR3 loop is CASSLTGARWTDTQYF. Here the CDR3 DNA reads TGTGCCAGCAGTTTAACTGGGGCTAGATGGACAGATACGCAGTATTTT. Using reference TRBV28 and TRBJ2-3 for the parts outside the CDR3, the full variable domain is DVKVTQSSRYLVKRTGEKVFLECVQDMDHENMFWYRQDPGLGLRLIYFSYDVKMKEKGDIPEGYSVSREKKERFSLILESASTNQTSMYLCASSLTGARWTDTQYFGPGTRLTVL.

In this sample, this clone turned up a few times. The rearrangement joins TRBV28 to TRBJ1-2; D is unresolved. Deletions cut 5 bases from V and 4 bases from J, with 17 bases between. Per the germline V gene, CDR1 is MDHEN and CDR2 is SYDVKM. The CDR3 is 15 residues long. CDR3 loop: CASSGLGQPIYGYTF. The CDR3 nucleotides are TGTGCCAGCAGTGGGCTAGGGCAACCCATCTATGGCTACACCTTC.

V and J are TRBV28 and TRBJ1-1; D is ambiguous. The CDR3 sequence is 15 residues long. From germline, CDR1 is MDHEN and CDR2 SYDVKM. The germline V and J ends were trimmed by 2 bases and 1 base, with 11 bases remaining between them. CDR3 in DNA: TGTGCCAGCAGTTTAGGAGGCAGGTCGAACACTGAAGCTTTCTTT. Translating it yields CASSLGGRSNTEAFF. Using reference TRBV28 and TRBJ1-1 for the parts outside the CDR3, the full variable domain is DVKVTQSSRYLVKRTGEKVFLECVQDMDHENMFWYRQDPGLGLRLIYFSYDVKMKEKGDIPEGYSVSREKKERFSLILESASTNQTSMYLCASSLGGRSNTEAFFGQGTRLTVV.

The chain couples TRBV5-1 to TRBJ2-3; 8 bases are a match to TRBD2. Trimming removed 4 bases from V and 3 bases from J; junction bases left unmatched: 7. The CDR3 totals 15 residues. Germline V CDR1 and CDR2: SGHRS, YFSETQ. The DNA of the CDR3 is TGCGCCAGCAGCACCTCTAGCGGGTTTACAGATACGCAGTATTTT. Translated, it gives CASSTSSGFTDTQYF.

The CDR3 sequence: CASSRTRPGGQPQHF. In nucleotides, the CDR3 is TGTGCCAGCAGTCGCACGAGGCCAGGGGGTCAGCCCCAGCATTTT. J is TRBJ1-5 and V is TRBV7-2; 7 bases line up with TRBD1. The CDR3 length is 15 residues. Germline CDR1 SGHTA, CDR2 FQGNSA. Trimming removed 6 bases from V and 6 bases from J; junction bases left unmatched: 11.

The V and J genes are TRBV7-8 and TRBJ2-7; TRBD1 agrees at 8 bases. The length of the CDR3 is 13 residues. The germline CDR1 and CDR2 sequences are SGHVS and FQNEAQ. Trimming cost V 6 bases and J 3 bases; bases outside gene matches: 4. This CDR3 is CASSRDRGYEQYF. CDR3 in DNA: TGTGCCAGCAGTAGAGACAGGGGCTACGAGCAGTACTTC.

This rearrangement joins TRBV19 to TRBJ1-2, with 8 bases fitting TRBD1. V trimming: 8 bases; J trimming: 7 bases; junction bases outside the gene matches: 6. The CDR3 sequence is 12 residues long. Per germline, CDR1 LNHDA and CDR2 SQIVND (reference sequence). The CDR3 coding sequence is TGTGCCAGTCGAAGCCAGGGGGCTGGCTACACCTTC. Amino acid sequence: CASRSQGAGYTF.

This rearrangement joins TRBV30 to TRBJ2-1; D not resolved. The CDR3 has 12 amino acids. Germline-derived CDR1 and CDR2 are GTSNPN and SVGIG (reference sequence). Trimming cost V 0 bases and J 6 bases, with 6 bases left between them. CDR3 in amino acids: CAWSVLPNEQFF. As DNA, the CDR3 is TGTGCCTGGAGTGTACTTCCCAATGAGCAGTTCTTC.

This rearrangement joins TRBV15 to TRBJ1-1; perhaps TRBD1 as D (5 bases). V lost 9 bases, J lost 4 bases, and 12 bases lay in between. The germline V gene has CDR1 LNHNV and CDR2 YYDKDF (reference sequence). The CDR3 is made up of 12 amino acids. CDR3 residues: CATKQVGTEAFF. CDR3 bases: TGTGCCACAAAACAGGTGGGCACTGAAGCTTTCTTT.

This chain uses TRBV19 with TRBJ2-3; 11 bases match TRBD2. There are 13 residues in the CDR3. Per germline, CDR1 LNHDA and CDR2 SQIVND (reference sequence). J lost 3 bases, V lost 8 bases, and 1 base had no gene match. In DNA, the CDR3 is TGTGCCAGTCGACTAGCGGGGACAGATACGCAGTATTTT. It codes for CASRLAGTDTQYF.

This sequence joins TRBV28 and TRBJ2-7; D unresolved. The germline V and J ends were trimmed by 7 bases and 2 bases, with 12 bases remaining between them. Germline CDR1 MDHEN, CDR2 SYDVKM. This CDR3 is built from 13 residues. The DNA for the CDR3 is TGTGCCAGCACCTCGGACGGAACCTACGAGCAGTACTTC. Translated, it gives CASTSDGTYEQYF.

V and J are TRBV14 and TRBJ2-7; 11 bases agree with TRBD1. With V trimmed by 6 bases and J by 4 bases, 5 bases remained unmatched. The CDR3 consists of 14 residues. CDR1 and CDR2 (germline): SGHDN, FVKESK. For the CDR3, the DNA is TGTGCCAGCAGGCGGACAGGGGGCAGGTACGAGCAGTACTTC. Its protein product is CASRRTGGRYEQYF. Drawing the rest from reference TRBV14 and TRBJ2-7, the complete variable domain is EAGVTQFPSHSVIEKGQTVTLRCDPISGHDNLYWYRRVMGKEIKFLLHFVKESKQDESGMPNNRFLAERTGGTYSTLKVQPAELEDSGVYFCASRRTGGRYEQYFGPGTRLTVT.

The CDR3 sequence is CSARALGTQYF. The CDR3 DNA follows: TGCAGTGCTAGAGCTTTGGGGACCCAGTACTTC. The V and J genes are TRBV20-1 and TRBJ2-5; D is uncertain. V was cut by 1 base and J by 7 bases, with 7 bases left in between. The CDR3 runs 11 residues. Germline CDR1 is DFQATT and CDR2 is SNEGSKA (reference sequence).

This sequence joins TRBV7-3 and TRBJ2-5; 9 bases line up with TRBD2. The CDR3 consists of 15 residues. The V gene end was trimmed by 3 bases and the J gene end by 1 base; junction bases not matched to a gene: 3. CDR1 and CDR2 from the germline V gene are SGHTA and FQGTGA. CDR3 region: CASSFLAGPQETQYF. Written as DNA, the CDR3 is TGTGCCAGCAGCTTTCTAGCGGGGCCCCAAGAGACCCAGTACTTC.

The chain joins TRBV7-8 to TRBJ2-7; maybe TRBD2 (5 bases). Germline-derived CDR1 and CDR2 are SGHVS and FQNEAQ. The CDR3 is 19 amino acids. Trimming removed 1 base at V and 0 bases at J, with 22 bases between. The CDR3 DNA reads TGTGCCAGCAGCTTAGGAGTAATCCGAGTTCAAGGGAGCTCCTACGAGCAGTACTTC. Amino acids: CASSLGVIRVQGSSYEQYF.

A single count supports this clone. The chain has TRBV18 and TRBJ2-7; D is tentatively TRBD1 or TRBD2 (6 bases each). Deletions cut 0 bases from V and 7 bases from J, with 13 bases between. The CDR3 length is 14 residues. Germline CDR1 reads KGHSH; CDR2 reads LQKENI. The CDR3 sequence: CASSPPVGGGEQYF. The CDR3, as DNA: TGTGCCAGCTCACCACCGGTCGGGGGCGGTGAGCAGTACTTC.

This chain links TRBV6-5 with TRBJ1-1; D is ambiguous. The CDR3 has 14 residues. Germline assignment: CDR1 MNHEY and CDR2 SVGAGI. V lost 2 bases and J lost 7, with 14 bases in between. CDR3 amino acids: CASSYADKNFEAFF. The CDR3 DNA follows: TGTGCCAGCAGTTACGCAGACAAAAACTTTGAAGCTTTCTTT.

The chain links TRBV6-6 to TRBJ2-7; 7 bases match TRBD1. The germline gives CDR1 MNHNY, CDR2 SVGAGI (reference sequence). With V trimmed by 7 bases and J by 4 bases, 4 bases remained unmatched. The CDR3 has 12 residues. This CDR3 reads CASKRQGYEQYF. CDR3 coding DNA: TGTGCCAGCAAGCGACAGGGTTACGAGCAGTACTTC.

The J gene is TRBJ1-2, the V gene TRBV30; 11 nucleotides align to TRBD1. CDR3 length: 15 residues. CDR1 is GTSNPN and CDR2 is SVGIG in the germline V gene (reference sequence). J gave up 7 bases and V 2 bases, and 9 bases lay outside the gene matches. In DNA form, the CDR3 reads TGTGCCTGGAGTCTGGCCCGGACAGGGGGCTGTGGCTACACCTTC. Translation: CAWSLARTGGCGYTF.

CDR3 in DNA: TGTGCCAGCAATAGAGACGAGCGGGGAACCTACGAGCAGTACTTC. Residues: CASNRDERGTYEQYF. The chain joins TRBV6-6 to TRBJ2-7, with 7 nucleotides matching TRBD2. The CDR3 is 15 amino acids. V was pared by 7 bases and J by 2 bases, with 11 bases of the junction left unmatched. CDR1 MNHNY and CDR2 SVGAGI come from the germline V gene (reference sequence).

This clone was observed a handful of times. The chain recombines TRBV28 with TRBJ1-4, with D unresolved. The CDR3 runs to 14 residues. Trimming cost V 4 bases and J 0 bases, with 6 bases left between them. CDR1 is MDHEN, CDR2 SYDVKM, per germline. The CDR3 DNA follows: TGTGCCAGCAGTTCGGCTGCAACTAATGAAAAACTGTTTTTT. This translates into CASSSAATNEKLFF.

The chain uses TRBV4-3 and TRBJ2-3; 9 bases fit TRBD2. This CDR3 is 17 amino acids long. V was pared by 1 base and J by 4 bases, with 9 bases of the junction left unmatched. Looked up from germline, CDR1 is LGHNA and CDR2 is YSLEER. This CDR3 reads CASSQGSGLARSDTQYF. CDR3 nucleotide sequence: TGCGCCAGCAGCCAAGGCTCTGGACTAGCGCGATCAGATACGCAGTATTTT.

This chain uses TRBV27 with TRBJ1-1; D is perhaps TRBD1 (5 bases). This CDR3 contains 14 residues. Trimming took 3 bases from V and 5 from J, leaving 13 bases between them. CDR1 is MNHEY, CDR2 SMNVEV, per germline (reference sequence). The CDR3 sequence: CASSFTQGGTEAFF. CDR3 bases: TGTGCCAGCAGTTTCACGCAGGGTGGGACTGAAGCTTTCTTT.

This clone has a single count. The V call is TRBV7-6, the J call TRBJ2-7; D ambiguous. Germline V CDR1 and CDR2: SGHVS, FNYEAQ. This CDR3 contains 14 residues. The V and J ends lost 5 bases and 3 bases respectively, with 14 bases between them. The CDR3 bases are TGTGCCAGCAGCCCCAGACCAGGAGACTACGAGCAGTACTTC. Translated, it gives CASSPRPGDYEQYF.

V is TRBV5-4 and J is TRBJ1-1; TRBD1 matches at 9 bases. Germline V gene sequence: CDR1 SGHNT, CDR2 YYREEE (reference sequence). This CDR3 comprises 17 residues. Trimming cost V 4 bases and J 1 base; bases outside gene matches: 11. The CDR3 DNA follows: TGTGCCAGCAGCCCCGAGGGTTCGGGACAGGGGAACACTGAAGCTTTCTTT. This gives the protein CASSPEGSGQGNTEAFF.

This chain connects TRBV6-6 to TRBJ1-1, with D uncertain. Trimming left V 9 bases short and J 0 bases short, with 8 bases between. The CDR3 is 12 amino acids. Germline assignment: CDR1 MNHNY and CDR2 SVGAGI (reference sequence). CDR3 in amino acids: CASSTMNTEAFF. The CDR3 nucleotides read TGTGCCAGTTCGACCATGAACACTGAAGCTTTCTTT.

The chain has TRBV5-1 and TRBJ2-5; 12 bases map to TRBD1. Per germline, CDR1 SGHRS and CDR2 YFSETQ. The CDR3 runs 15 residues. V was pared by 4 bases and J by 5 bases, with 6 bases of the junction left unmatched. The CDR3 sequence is CASSRGQGATETQYF. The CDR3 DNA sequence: TGCGCCAGCAGCAGGGGACAGGGGGCAACGGAGACCCAGTACTTC.

DNA of the CDR3: TGTGCCAGCAGCCCCGGGGGGGGGCGCGAGCAGTACTTC. This translates into CASSPGGGREQYF. The rearrangement joins TRBV7-3 to TRBJ2-7, with 8 nucleotides matching TRBD2. CDR1 and CDR2 (germline): SGHTA, FQGTGA. The CDR3 consists of 13 residues. V lost 5 bases and J lost 6; bases outside the gene matches: 6.